Below, one T cell receptor beta chain is given with its context. Antigen: not known. Cultured cells yielded isolated CD4+ T cells after around 10 days. There are 15 residues in the CDR3. The junction had 10 bases not matched to a gene; V was cut back by 5 bases and J by 5 bases. Germline V gene data show CDR1 as SGHVS and CDR2 as FQNEAQ. The method was immunoSEQ multiplex PCR; TCRdb's version includes in-frame clones alone and lacks a portion of them. The table records approximately 50,000 clones, about 78% of them present only once. These data come from a study of vaccination effects on CD4 cells after COVID-19. As for the study in general: Convalescent patient samples, from a couple of individuals, date to 16 days and one week before vaccination.

This receptor was taken from a human donor who had a prior SARS-CoV-2 infection. The genes are TRBV7-8 and TRBJ2-5, with 8 bases aligning to TRBD1. This specimen was CD4+ T cells from PBMCs cultured without peptide, taken before COVID-19 vaccination. Here the CDR3 reads CASSKIDRGRETQYF. CDR3 nucleotide sequence: TGTGCCAGCAGCAAAATAGACAGGGGCAGGGAGACCCAGTACTTC.